The sequence of this TCR beta chain was determined in a study of blood T cell repertoires in COVID-19 (dated by TCRdb to 2018 to 2020). About the full investigation: Samples from collaborators originated in the United States, Italy and Spain and spanned both the acute and convalescent phases of COVID-19. The material from the prospective study consisted of cDNA or gDNA derived from T cells, B-cell-depleted T cells, or PBMCs. The dataset comprised deeply sampled blood TCRbeta repertoires from subjects exposed to, actively infected with, or recovered from COVID-19. The repertoires were released in a freely available public database meant as a resource for research on the immune response to SARS-CoV-2. Samples were obtained from the ongoing ImmuneRACE study (first 160 participants) and from some 1,300 subjects provided by 6 global collaborators. A de-identified subject ID, COVID-19 status, age in years and sex were almost always included in the sample metadata. Where available, HLA class I and class II types were taken from metadata supplied by the sample provider and were not determined by assay-based typing. Overall results and qualifications from the work: How much clinical and demographic metadata was included differed by source and by participant, and the metadata was provided uncurated.

Enrolling through a virtual design, the prospective study's participants ranged in age from about 18 to 100 years and lived across some 22 United States geographic areas. In the prospective study, cohorts were assigned on the basis of participant-reported clinical history obtained from a screening survey and a study questionnaire. For ImmuneRACE Cohort 3, a participant was defined as recovered based on two consecutive negative NP/OP PCR tests, clearance by a healthcare professional, or resolution of symptoms. In the prospective study, whole blood, serum and a nasopharyngeal or oropharyngeal swab were collected from each participant by mobile phlebotomists. Participants in the prospective study had the option to provide additional blood draws and questionnaires over a 2-month period. Prospective study blood samples were shipped either frozen or at room temperature before DNA extraction. Reading from cysteine to phenylalanine, the CDR3 counts 19 amino acids. The retained sequence is limited to the CDR3, 57 bases, with the frame set at the first base. V trim: 6 bases; J trim: 0 bases; unmatched bases: 13.

On this clone: Its antigen is not yet known. Base qualities are not provided; no much larger clone lies one nucleotide away.

TCRbeta CDR3 regions were amplified from genomic DNA using the immunoSEQ Assay, a bias-controlled multiplex PCR. The original pipeline was this. The number of nucleated cells in each sample was estimated by amplification of reference gene primers within the assay. To quantify the absolute abundance of each unique TCRbeta CDR3 rearrangement, sequence reads were collapsed and filtered. For each sample, productive Simpson clonality was calculated as the square root of Simpson's diversity index across productive rearrangements. The clones in this table, taken by TCRdb from immuneACCESS, are in-frame only. Not every clone is retained; where verified, under half of the shortfall comes from an unresolved V gene, and the cause of the rest is unknown. D and trimming were read from the DNA, whereas the V and J calls and clone size are those reported in that table. In this sample the table shows 150,000 or so clones, approximately 90% of which occur a single time. Together, the top ten hold less than 8.5% of the sample.

This chain joins TRBV23-1 to TRBJ2-1; 11 bases in the junction line up with TRBD2. Being an ORF, TRBV23-1 has a function that is uncertain. Input material: PBMCs or T cells enriched from blood (not recorded which). The sequence was collected from a woman between 50 and 59 years old who had recovered from COVID-19. CDR3 sequence: CASSASPALAGDSYNEQFF. The sequenced DNA: TGCGCCAGCAGCGCCTCCCCGGCACTAGCGGGGGACTCCTACAATGAGCAGTTCTTC.